These T cell receptor beta chains were read from a single sample in a study of cytomegalovirus exposure and HLA in healthy donors. Clones were read by immunoSEQ multiplex PCR, and TCRdb kept only the in-frame ones, dropping some. The table shows 110,000 to 150,000 clones, with approximately 80% occurring only once. Sequencing was performed on PBMCs. These receptors all come from a woman between 45 and 65 years old in good health and CMV-seronegative. Both conserved end residues are part of each CDR3. A row's size may be missing; if present it is once, few, many or a size class.

abundance	v_gene	j_gene	CDR3aa
-	TRBV19	TRBJ2-3	CASSIAYADTQYF
-	TRBV4-2	TRBJ2-3	CASSQDYAGDTQYF
-	TRBV11-3	TRBJ2-3	CASSLDAGADTQYF
-	TRBV7-7	TRBJ2-3	CASSTGTGGQDTQYF
-	TRBV29-1	TRBJ1-4	CSGGGYEKLFF
-	TRBV7-8	TRBJ1-2	CASSLAPGQSLLDGGYTF
once	TRBV19	TRBJ1-4	CASAGQGREKLFF
few	TRBV27	TRBJ1-5	CASSLTGGSNQPQHF
-	TRBV7-9	TRBJ2-1	CASSPGLAGGPGGREQFF
-	TRBV9	TRBJ1-1	CASSVATGSRTEAFF
-	TRBV5-1	TRBJ2-3	CASSLDRGGGTDTQYF
-	TRBV2	TRBJ1-1	CASSQGAPTEAFF
-	TRBV5-4	TRBJ1-1	CASSWGGQMNTEAFF
few	TRBV5-1	TRBJ2-1	CASSLAVSEGADEQFF
-	TRBV7-8	TRBJ2-5	CASSLLRRRWETQYF
once	TRBV29-1	TRBJ2-1	CSVDFGGGYNEQFF
-	TRBV4-2	TRBJ1-5	CASSSRDRGNQPQHF
few	TRBV7-9	TRBJ1-1	CASSLRYQDTEAFF
few	TRBV6-1	TRBJ2-7	CASWDRTYEQYF
-	TRBV7-8	TRBJ2-3	CASSLPGADTQYF
-	TRBV29-1	TRBJ2-1	CSVEGQTTYNEQFF
-	TRBV5-1	TRBJ1-2	CASSLGTGGYTF
-	TRBV5-8	TRBJ1-4	CASSLDYQGLNEKLFF
-	TRBV15	TRBJ2-3	CATSRDGQGAADTQYF
few	TRBV7-8	TRBJ2-3	CASSLKRTSDTQYF
-	TRBV5-4	TRBJ1-1	CASSLGQGPQGGAFF
once	TRBV6-5	TRBJ1-2	CASRTTGNYGYTF
-	TRBV6-5	TRBJ2-7	CASSPPDFYEQYF
large	TRBV14	TRBJ2-1	CASSPTLAGGRSSSYNEQFF
-	TRBV5-6	TRBJ1-2	CASSLEVGQGVSGYTF
-	TRBV7-2	TRBJ1-6	CASSQGQGAVVRSPLHF
-	TRBV5-4	TRBJ2-3	CASSLGPSGGATDTQYF
few	TRBV7-2	TRBJ1-4	CASSLTGPINEKLFF
-	TRBV5-6	TRBJ2-7	CASSPGTGRVDYEQYF
once	TRBV2	TRBJ1-6	CASSQEGIYNSPLHF
few	TRBV5-5	TRBJ1-2	CASSWGTGNYGYTF
-	TRBV5-1	TRBJ1-3	CASSLAGQGRYAIYF
-	TRBV28	TRBJ1-2	CASSSSGQGVYGYTF
-	TRBV10-1	TRBJ2-5	CASSESGIAGGQETQYF
-	TRBV10-3	TRBJ2-5	CAISESKSAGGETQYF